This T cell receptor beta chain was sequenced in a study of T-cell reconstitution after alpha-beta-depleted transplantation in children. The study, taken as a whole, reports: T-cell numbers and diversity one year post-transplant derived largely from freshly generated T cells. Some patients' high day-60 TCRbeta diversity was traced to surviving recipient T cells and thymic progenitors. Several hundred rapidly expanded clones from non-depleted graft cells reportedly supplied alpha-beta T cells about two months post-transplant.

Unique molecular identifiers were used to barcode this TCRbeta library. TCRdb passed the PCR reads through MiXCR, listing each CDR3 protein once. The repertoire holds about 980,000 distinct CDR3 sequences, about 31% seen once, with approximately 30% in the top ten. Germline CDR1 LNHNV, CDR2 YYDKDF (reference sequence). Trimming pared 0 bases from V and 7 bases from J, leaving 13 bases between. The CDR3 loop spans 14 amino acids. This clonotype was counted a few times. No antigen is known for it. This specimen was PBMCs, mostly from graft donor cells, taken 360 days after TCRalphabeta/CD19-depleted stem cell transplant. The chain uses TRBV15 and TRBJ2-7; D is unresolved. This receptor was identified in a boy in the first two years of life who had a stem cell transplant for SCID, so the T cells may come from the graft donor. CDR3 coding DNA: TGTGCCACCAGCAGAGACCTACGGGTCGGGGAGCAGTACTTC. Translating gives CATSRDLRVGEQYF.